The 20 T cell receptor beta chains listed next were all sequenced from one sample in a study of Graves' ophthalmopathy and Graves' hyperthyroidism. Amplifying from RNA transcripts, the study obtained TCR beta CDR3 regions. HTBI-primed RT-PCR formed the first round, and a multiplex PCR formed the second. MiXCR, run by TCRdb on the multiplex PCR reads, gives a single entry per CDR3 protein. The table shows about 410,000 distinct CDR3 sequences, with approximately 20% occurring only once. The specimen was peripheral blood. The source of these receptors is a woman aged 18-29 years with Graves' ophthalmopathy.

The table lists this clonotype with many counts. Written as DNA, the CDR3 is TGTGCCAGCGGGGGACAGCCTTACGAGCAGTACTTC. It is translated as CASGGQPYEQYF. The V gene is TRBV27, the J gene TRBJ2-7; 7 bases are shared with TRBD1. Germline CDR1 is MNHEY and CDR2 is SMNVEV (reference sequence). The CDR3 has 12 amino acids. Trimming at V came to 8 bases and at J to 4 bases, leaving 5 bases not matched to a gene.

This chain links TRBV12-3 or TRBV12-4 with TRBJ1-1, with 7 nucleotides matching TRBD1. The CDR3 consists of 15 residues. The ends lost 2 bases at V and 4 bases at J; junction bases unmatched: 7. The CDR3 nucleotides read TGTGCCAGCAGTTTACAGAGGCAGGGGGGCACTGAAGCTTTCTTT. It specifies CASSLQRQGGTEAFF.

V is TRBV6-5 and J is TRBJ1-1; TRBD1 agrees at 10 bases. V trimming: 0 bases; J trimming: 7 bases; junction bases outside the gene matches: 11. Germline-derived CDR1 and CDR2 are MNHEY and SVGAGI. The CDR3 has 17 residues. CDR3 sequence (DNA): TGTGCCAGCAGTTACTCGGTCCGGACAGGGGGGCGTCTTGAAGCTTTCTTT. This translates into CASSYSVRTGGRLEAFF.

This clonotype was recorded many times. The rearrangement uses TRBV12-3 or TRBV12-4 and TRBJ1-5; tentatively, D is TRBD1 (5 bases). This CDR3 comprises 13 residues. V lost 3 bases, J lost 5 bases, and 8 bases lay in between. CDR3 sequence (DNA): TGTGCCAGCAGTTTGATCAGGGATCAGCCCCAGCATTTT. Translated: CASSLIRDQPQHF.

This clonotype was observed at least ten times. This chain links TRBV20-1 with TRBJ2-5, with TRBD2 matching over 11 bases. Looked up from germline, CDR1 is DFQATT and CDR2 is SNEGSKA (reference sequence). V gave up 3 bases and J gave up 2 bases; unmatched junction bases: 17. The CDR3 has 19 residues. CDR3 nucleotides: TGCAGTGCTAGGGGCGGGCCCCCGGGACTAGCGGAATCACAAGAGACCCAGTACTTC. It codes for CSARGGPPGLAESQETQYF.

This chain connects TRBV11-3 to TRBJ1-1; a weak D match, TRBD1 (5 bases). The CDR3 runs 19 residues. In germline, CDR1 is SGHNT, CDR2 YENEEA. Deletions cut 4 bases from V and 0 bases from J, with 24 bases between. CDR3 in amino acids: CASSSRRARSRPMNTEAFF. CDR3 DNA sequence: TGTGCCAGCAGCTCCCGCAGGGCCCGAAGTCGACCGATGAACACTGAAGCTTTCTTT.

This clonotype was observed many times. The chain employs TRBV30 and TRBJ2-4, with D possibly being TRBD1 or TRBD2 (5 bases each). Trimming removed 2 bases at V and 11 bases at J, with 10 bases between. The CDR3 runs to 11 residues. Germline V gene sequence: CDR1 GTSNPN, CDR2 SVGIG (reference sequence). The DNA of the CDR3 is TGTGCCTGGAGTCCGGGGACCTTTCAGTACTTC. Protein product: CAWSPGTFQYF.

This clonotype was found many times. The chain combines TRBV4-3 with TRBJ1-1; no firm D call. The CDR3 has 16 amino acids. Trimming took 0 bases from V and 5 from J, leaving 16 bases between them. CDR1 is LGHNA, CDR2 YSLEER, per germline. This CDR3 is CASSQDTAGGRTEAFF. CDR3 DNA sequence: TGCGCCAGCAGCCAAGATACTGCGGGCGGTAGGACTGAAGCTTTCTTT.

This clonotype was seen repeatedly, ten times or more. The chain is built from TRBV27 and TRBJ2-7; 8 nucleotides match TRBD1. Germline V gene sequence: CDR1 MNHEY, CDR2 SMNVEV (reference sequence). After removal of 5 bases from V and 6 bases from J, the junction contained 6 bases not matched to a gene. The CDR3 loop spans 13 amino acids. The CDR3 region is CASSTYTGGEQYF. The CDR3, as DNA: TGTGCCAGCAGTACTTATACAGGGGGCGAGCAGTACTTC.

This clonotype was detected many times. This CDR3 is CASSYSKGLYGYTF. In DNA form, the CDR3 reads TGTGCCAGCAGTTACTCGAAGGGGCTCTATGGCTACACCTTC. V gene TRBV6-5 combines with J gene TRBJ1-2; tentative D call: TRBD1 (5 bases). Trimming removed 0 bases from V and 4 bases from J, with 9 bases in between. The germline gives CDR1 MNHEY, CDR2 SVGAGI. The CDR3 consists of 14 residues.

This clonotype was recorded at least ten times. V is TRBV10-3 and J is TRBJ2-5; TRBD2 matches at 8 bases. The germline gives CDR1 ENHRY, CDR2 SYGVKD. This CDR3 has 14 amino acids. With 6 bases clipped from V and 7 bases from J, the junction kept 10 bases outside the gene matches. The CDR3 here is CAISQESGTRTQYF. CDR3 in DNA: TGTGCCATCAGCCAAGAGAGCGGGACTAGGACCCAGTACTTC.

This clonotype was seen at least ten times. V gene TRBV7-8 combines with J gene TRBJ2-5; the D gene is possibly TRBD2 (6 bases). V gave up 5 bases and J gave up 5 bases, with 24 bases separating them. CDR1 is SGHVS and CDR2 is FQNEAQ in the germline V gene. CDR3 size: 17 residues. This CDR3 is CASSLGEALAYRETQYF. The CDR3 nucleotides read TGTGCCAGCAGCCTAGGAGAGGCTCTAGCGTATCGGGAGACCCAGTACTTC.

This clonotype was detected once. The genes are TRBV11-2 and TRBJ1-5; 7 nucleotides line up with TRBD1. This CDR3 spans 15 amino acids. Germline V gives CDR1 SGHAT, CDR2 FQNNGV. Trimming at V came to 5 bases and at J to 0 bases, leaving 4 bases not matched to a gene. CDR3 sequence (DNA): TGTGCCAGCAGCCGCGGGACAGTTAGCAATCAGCCCCAGCATTTT. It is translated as CASSRGTVSNQPQHF.

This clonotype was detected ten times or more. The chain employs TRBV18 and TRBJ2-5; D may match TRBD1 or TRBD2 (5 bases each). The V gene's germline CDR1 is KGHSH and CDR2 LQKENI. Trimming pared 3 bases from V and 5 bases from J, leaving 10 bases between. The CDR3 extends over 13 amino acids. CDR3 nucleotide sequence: TGTGCCAGCTCACCGGTGGGGGAGGAGACCCAGTACTTC. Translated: CASSPVGEETQYF.

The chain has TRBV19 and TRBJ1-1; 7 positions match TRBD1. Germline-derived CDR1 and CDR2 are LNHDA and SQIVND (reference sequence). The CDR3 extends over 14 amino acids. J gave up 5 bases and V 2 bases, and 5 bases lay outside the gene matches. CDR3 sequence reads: CASSIIQGMTEAFF. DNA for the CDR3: TGTGCCAGTAGTATAATACAGGGGATGACTGAAGCTTTCTTT.

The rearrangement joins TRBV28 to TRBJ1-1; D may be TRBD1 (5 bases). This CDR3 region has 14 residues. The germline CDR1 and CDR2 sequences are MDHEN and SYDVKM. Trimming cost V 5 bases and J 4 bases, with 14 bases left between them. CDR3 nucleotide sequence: TGTGCCAGCAGTACACGGGGGATGACCACTGAAGCTTTCTTT. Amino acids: CASSTRGMTTEAFF.

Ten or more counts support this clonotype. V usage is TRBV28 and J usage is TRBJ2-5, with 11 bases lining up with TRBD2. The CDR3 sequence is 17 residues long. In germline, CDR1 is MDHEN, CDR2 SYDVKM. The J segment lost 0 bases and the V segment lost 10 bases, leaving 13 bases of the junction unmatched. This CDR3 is CATQLASGRLYQETQYF. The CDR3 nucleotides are TGTGCCACCCAGCTGGCTAGCGGGAGGCTTTACCAAGAGACCCAGTACTTC. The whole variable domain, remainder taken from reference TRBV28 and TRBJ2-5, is DVKVTQSSRYLVKRTGEKVFLECVQDMDHENMFWYRQDPGLGLRLIYFSYDVKMKEKGDIPEGYSVSREKKERFSLILESASTNQTSMYLCATQLASGRLYQETQYFGPGTRLLVL.

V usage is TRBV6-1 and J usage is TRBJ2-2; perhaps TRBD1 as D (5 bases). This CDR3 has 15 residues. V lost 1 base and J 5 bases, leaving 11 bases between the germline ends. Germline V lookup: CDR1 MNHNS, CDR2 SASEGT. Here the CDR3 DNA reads TGTGCCAGCAGTGAAGGCTGGGGCCCGACCGGGGAGCTGTTTTTT. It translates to CASSEGWGPTGELFF.

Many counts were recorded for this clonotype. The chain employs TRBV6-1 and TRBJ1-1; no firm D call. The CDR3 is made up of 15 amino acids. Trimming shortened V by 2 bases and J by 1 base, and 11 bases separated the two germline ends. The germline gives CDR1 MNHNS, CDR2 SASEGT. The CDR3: CASSENSLRNTEAFF. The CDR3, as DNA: TGTGCCAGCAGTGAAAATTCGCTAAGGAACACTGAAGCTTTCTTT.

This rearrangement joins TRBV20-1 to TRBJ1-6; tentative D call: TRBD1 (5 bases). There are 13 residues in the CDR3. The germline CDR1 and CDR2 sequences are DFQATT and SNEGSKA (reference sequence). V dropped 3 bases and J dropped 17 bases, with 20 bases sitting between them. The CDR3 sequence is CSARSDSHPWVHF. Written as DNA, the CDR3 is TGCAGTGCTAGGAGCGACAGTCATCCGTGGGTCCACTTT.